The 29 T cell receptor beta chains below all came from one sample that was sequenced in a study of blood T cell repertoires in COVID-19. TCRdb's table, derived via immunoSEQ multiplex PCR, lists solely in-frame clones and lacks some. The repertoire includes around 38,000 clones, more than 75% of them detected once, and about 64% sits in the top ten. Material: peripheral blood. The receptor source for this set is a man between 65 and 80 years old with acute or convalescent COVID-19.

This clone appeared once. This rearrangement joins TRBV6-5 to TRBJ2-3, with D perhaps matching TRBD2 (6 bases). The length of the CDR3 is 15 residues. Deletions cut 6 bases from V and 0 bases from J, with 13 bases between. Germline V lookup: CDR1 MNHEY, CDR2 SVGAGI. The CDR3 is CASSLGGLSTDTQYF. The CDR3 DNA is TGTGCCAGCAGCCTTGGGGGACTTAGCACAGATACGCAGTATTTT.

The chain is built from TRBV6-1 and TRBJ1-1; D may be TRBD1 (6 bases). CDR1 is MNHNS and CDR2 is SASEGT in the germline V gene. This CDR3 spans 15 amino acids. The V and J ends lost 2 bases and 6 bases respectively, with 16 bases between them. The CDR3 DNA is TGTGCCAGCAGTGAACGGGTCGGGGCAGGGGCTGAAGCTTTCTTT. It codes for CASSERVGAGAEAFF.

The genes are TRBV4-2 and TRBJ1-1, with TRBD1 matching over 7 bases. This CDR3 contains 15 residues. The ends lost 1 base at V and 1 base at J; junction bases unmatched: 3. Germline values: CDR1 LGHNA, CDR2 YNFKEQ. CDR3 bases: TGTGCCAGCAGCCAAGGGGACAGTACGAACACTGAAGCTTTCTTT. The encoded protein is CASSQGDSTNTEAFF.

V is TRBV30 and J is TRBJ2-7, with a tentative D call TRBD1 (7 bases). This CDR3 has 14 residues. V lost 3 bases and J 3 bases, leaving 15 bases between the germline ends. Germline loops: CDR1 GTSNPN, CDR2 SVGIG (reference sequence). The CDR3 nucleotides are TGTGCCTGGAGGGGGCAGGGGGGAATCTACGAGCAGTACTTC. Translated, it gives CAWRGQGGIYEQYF.

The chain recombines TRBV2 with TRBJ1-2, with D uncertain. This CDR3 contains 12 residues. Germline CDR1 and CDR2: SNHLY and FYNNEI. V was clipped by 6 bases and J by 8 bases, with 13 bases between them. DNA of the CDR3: TGTGCCAGCAGGAGATCCCTTTCGGGCTACACCTTC. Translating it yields CASRRSLSGYTF.

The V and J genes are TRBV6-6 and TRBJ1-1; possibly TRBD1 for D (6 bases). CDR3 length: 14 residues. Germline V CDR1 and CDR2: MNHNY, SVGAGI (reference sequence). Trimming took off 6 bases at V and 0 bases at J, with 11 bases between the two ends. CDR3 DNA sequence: TGTGCCAGCAGGGAAACAGGGCTGAACACTGAAGCTTTCTTT. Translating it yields CASRETGLNTEAFF.

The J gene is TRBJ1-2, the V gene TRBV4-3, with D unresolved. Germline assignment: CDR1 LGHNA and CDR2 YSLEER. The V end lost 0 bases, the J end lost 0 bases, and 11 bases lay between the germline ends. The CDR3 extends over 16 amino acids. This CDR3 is CASSQDLTEANYGYTF. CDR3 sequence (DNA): TGCGCCAGCAGCCAAGATCTCACAGAAGCTAACTATGGCTACACCTTC.

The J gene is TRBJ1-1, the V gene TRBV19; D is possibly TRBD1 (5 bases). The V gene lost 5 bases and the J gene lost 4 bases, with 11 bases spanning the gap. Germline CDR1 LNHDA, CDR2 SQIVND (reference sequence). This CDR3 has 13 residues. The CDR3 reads CASSPGDGTEAFF. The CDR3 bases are TGTGCCAGTAGTCCGGGGGACGGCACTGAAGCTTTCTTT.

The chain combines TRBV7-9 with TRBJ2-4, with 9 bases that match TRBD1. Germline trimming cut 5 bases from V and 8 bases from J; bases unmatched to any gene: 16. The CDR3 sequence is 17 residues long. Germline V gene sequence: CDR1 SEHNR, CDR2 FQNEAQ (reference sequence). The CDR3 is CASSPSSQGAASHIQYF. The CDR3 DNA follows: TGTGCCAGCAGCCCGAGCTCACAGGGGGCTGCCTCGCACATTCAGTACTTC.

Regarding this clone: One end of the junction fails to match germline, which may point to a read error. In nucleotides, the CDR3 is TGTGCCAGCAGTTTGGACAGGTTTTATGGCTACACCTTC. Amino acids: CASSLDRFYGYTF. This rearrangement joins TRBV5-8 to TRBJ1-2; 7 positions agree with TRBD1. Germline V CDR1 and CDR2: SGHTS, YDEGEE. The CDR3 runs 13 residues.

As DNA, the CDR3 is TGTGCCAGCAGCGCGACAGGGGGCTATGAGACCCAGTACTTC. It translates to CASSATGGYETQYF. The chain employs TRBV9 and TRBJ2-5; TRBD1 aligns across 10 bases. The V gene end was trimmed by 3 bases and the J gene end by 5 bases; junction bases not matched to a gene: 4. Germline V gene sequence: CDR1 SGDLS, CDR2 YYNGEE. The CDR3 runs to 14 residues.

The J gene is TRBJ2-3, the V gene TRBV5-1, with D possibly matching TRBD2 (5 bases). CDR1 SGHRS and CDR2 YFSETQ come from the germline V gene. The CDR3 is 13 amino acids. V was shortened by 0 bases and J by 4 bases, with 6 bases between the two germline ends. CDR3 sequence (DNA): TGCGCCAGCAGCTTGGTTAGCGCAGATACGCAGTATTTT. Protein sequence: CASSLVSADTQYF.

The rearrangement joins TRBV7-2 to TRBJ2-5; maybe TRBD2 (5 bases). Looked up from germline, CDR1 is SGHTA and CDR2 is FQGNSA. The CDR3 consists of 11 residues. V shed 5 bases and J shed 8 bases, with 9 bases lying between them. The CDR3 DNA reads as TGTGCCAGCAGCGCGGGCCCCACCCAGTACTTC. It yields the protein CASSAGPTQYF.

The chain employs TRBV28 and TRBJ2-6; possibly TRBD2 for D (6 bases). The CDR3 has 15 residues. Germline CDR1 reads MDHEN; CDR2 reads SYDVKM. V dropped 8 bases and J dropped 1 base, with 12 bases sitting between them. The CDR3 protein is CASLSGVSGANVLTF. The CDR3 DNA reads TGTGCCAGCCTTAGCGGAGTATCTGGGGCCAACGTCCTGACTTTC.

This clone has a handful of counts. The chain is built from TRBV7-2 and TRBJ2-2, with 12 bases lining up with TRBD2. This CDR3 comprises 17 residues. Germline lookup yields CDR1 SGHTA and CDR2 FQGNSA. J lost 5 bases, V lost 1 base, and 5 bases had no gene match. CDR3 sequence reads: CASSLGLAGGSTGELFF. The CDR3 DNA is TGTGCCAGCAGCTTAGGGCTAGCGGGAGGGTCTACCGGGGAGCTGTTTTTT. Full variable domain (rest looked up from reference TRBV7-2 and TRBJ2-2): GAGVSQSPSNKVTEKGKDVELRCDPISGHTALYWYRQSLGQGLEFLIYFQGNSAPDKSGLPSDRFSAERTGGSVSTLTIQRTQQEDSAVYLCASSLGLAGGSTGELFFGEGSRLTVL.

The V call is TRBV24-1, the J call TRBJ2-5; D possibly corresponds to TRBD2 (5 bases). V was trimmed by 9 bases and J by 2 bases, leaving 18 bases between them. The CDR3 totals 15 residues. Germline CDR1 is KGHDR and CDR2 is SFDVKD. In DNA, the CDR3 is TGTGCCACCTCTGAGGGTCCCGGTGGGCAAGAGACCCAGTACTTC. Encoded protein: CATSEGPGGQETQYF.

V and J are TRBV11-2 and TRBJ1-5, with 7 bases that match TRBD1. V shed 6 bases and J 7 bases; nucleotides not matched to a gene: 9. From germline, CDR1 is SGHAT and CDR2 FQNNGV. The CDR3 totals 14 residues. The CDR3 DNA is TGTGCCAGCAGTCCCACCGTAGGGGGCCAGCCCCAGCATTTT. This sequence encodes CASSPTVGGQPQHF.

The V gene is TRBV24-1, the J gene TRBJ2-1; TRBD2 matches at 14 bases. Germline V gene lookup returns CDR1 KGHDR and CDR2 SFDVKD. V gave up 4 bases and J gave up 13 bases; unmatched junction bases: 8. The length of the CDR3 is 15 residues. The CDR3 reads CATSDSGTSGSRQFF. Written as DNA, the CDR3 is TGTGCCACCAGTGACTCTGGGACTAGCGGGAGCCGACAGTTCTTC.

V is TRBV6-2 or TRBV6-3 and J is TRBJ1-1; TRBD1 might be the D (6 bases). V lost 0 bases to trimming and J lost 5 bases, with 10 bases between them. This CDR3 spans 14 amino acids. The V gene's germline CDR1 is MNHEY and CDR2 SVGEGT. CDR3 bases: TGTGCCAGCAGTTACTCCAGGGGAGAAACTGAAGCTTTCTTT. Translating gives CASSYSRGETEAFF.

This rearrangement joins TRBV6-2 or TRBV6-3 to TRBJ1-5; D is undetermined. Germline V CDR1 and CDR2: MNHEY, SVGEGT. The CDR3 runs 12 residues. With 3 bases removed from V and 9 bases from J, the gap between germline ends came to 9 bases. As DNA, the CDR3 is TGTGCCAGCAGTTATAAGAGTCCGCCCCAGCATTTT. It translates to CASSYKSPPQHF.

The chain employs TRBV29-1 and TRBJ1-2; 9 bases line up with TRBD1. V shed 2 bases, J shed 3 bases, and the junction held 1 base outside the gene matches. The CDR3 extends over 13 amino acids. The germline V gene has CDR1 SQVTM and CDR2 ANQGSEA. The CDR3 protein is CSVETGGDYGYTF. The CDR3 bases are TGCAGCGTTGAAACAGGGGGCGACTATGGCTACACCTTC.

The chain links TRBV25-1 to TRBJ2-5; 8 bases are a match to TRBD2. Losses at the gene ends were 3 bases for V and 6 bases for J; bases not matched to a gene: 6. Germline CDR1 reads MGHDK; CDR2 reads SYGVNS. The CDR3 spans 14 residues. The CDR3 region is CASSDPTSGQTQYF. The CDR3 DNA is TGTGCCAGCAGTGACCCTACTAGCGGCCAGACCCAGTACTTC. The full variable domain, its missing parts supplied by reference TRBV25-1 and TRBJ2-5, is EADIYQTPRYLVIGTGKKITLECSQTMGHDKMYWYQQDPGMELHLIHYSYGVNSTEKGDLSSESTVSRIRTEHFPLTLESARPSHTSQYLCASSDPTSGQTQYFGPGTRLLVL.

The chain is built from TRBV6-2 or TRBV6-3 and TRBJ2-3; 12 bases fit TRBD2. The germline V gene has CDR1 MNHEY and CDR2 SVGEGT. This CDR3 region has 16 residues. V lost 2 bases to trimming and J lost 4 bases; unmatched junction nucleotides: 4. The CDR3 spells CASSYRTSGTADTQYF. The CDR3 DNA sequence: TGTGCCAGCAGTTACCGGACTAGCGGGACAGCAGATACGCAGTATTTT.

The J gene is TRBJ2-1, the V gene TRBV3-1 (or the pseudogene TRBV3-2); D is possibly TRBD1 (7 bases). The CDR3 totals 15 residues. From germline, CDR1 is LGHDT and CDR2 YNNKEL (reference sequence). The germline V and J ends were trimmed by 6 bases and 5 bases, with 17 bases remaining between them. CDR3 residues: CASSLRGVEDNEQFF. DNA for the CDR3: TGTGCCAGCAGTCTCAGGGGGGTCGAAGACAATGAGCAGTTCTTC.

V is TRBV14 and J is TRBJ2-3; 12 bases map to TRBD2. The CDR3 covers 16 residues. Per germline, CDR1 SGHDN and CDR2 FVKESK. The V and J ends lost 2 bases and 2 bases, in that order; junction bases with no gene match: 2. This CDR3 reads CASSQLAGGPTDTQYF. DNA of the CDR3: TGTGCCAGCAGCCAACTAGCGGGAGGGCCCACAGATACGCAGTATTTT.

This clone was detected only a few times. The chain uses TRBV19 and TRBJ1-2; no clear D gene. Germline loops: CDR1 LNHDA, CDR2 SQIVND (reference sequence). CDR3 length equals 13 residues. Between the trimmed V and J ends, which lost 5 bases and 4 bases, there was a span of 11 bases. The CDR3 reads CASSVGPTYGYTF. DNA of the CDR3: TGTGCCAGTAGTGTAGGGCCCACCTATGGCTACACCTTC.

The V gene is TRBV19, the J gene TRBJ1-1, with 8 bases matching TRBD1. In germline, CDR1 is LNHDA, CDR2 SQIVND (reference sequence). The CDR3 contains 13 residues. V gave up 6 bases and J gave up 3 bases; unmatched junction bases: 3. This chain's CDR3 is CASSAGGYTEAFF. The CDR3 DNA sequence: TGTGCCAGTAGCGCAGGGGGCTACACTGAAGCTTTCTTT.

The CDR3 protein is CAWTDRGFEKLFF. CDR3 DNA: TGTGCCTGGACCGACAGGGGATTTGAAAAACTGTTTTTT. The chain recombines TRBV30 with TRBJ1-4, with 8 bases that match TRBD1. V lost 4 bases, J lost 7 bases, and 5 bases stayed unmatched. This CDR3 comprises 13 residues. Germline loops: CDR1 GTSNPN, CDR2 SVGIG (reference sequence).

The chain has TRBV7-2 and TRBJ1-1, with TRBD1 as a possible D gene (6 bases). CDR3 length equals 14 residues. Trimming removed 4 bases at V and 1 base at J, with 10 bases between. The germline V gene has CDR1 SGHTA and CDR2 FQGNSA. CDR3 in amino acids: CASSWGQQNTEAFF. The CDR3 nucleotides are TGTGCCAGCAGCTGGGGACAACAGAACACTGAAGCTTTCTTT.